The entry below describes one TCR beta chain. As yet, its antigen is unknown. This CDR3 has 15 amino acids. The V gene's germline CDR1 is MDHEN and CDR2 SYDVKM. The V segment lost 5 bases and the J segment 4 bases; nucleotides outside the gene matches: 5. This sample was taken from a study of CD8 T cell repertoires and HIV-1 epitope variants. Turning to the study itself: Epitopes were three Gag families plus Nef HW9 and YT9. An uncultured baseline aliquot held 1M T cells.

Whole-study results and caveats: Six of nine antigen-specific clonotypes appeared cross-reactive to autologous or escape variants.

Sequencing was performed with immunoSEQ multiplex PCR; in TCRdb, only in-frame clones are kept and a portion is missing. The sample includes about 5,800 clones, about two thirds of them seen just once. The material sequenced was cultured CD8+ T cells derived from PBMCs. The chain is built from TRBV28 and TRBJ1-5, with 10 bases lining up with TRBD1. The TCR sequence derives from a male donor with HIV. In DNA, the CDR3 is TGTGCCAGCAGTCTGACAGGGGGCAGTAATCAGCCCCAGCATTTT. Translation: CASSLTGGSNQPQHF.